This entry describes one T cell receptor (beta chain). These data belong to a study of blood T cell repertoires in COVID-19. Measured with immunoSEQ multiplex PCR; TCRdb has only the in-frame clones, and not every one. This sample carries under 200,000 clones, 84% of them seen once, and the ten largest clones take roughly 3.2%. The V and J ends lost 5 bases and 6 bases, in that order; junction bases with no gene match: 5. CDR3 size: 15 residues. Germline values: CDR1 SGHTA, CDR2 FQGNSA. Membership in each cohort depended on participant-reported clinical history. The receptor was derived from a woman in her 30s who had been exposed to COVID-19. V is TRBV7-2 and J is TRBJ1-5, with 12 bases identical to TRBD1. The sequencing sample was made of PBMCs or T cells enriched from blood (not recorded which). The CDR3, as DNA: TGTGCCAGCAGCCTCGGGACAGGGGGCTCTCAGCCCCAGCATTTT. Translation gives CASSLGTGGSQPQHF.